This is a list of T cell receptor beta chains from one sample in a study of blood T cell repertoires in COVID-19. Sequencing used immunoSEQ multiplex PCR; TCRdb keeps in-frame clones, though not all of them. This sample yields some 210,000 clones, of which roughly 89% are seen a single time; around 6.5% belongs to the top ten. The source material was peripheral blood. These receptors were taken from a man between 60 and 75 years old who had recovered from COVID-19. Both conserved end residues are part of each CDR3. The D gene is left open where the match is weak.

V gene: TRBV2
D gene: NA
J gene: TRBJ1-1
CDR3 protein: CASSGQLATEAFF

V gene: TRBV5-1
D gene: NA
J gene: TRBJ2-5
CDR3 protein: CASSLDRGETQYF

V gene: TRBV9
D gene: TRBD1
J gene: TRBJ1-3
CDR3 protein: CASSGPETGAGNTIYF

V gene: TRBV5-6
D gene: NA
J gene: TRBJ1-4
CDR3 protein: CASSSRQVALREKLFF

V gene: TRBV2
D gene: TRBD2
J gene: TRBJ2-7
CDR3 protein: CASRATSASSYEQYF

V gene: TRBV5-1
D gene: TRBD1
J gene: TRBJ1-2
CDR3 protein: CASSLVTGDRSGYTF

V gene: TRBV7-6
D gene: NA
J gene: TRBJ2-7
CDR3 protein: CASSLAGASSYEQYF

V gene: TRBV28
D gene: NA
J gene: TRBJ2-7
CDR3 protein: CASSLSGLWEQYF

V gene: TRBV11-2
D gene: NA
J gene: TRBJ2-1
CDR3 protein: CASSSSGLRPFFNEQFF

V gene: TRBV5-4
D gene: TRBD2
J gene: TRBJ2-5
CDR3 protein: CASANRGAGGARWETQYF

V gene: TRBV6-5
D gene: NA
J gene: TRBJ1-1
CDR3 protein: CASRGVPNTEAFF

V gene: TRBV5-1
D gene: TRBD1
J gene: TRBJ2-5
CDR3 protein: CASSLLTGGAETQYF

V gene: TRBV3-1/TRBV3-2
D gene: NA
J gene: TRBJ1-4
CDR3 protein: CAAGNEKLFF

V gene: TRBV9
D gene: NA
J gene: TRBJ1-4
CDR3 protein: CASSAGVLGEKLFF

V gene: TRBV6-1
D gene: TRBD2
J gene: TRBJ2-3
CDR3 protein: CASSDQRGGVHTQYF

V gene: TRBV30
D gene: TRBD1
J gene: TRBJ2-7
CDR3 protein: CAWSGGDRGHREQYF

V gene: TRBV11-2
D gene: NA
J gene: TRBJ1-2
CDR3 protein: CASSLAGIDYGYTF

V gene: TRBV5-1
D gene: TRBD2
J gene: TRBJ2-1
CDR3 protein: CASSIGLAGRSEQFF

V gene: TRBV21-1
D gene: NA
J gene: TRBJ2-1
CDR3 protein: CASSWPGGGIYNEQFF

V gene: TRBV19
D gene: TRBD2
J gene: TRBJ2-2
CDR3 protein: CASVGDGGTGELFF

V gene: TRBV9
D gene: TRBD1
J gene: TRBJ2-1
CDR3 protein: CASGRGHNEQFF

V gene: TRBV7-8
D gene: NA
J gene: TRBJ1-2
CDR3 protein: CASSRTGNYGYTF

V gene: TRBV7-9
D gene: TRBD1
J gene: TRBJ1-1
CDR3 protein: CASSPGGTEAFF